This TCR beta chain was captured by sequencing in a study of human T cells and chemical hapten exposure. Turning to the study itself: Upper-back patch tests with 0.01% DPC were read at 6 days.

Many counts were recorded for this clonotype. The antigen is unknown. General observations from the study: The study found that PT1 expanded TCR counts correlated positively with patch test score. Versus controls, significantly more large CDR3 similarity clusters arose from expanded TCRs.

The CDR3 is 12 amino acids. V was pared by 5 bases and J by 8 bases, with 3 bases of the junction left unmatched. Germline V gives CDR1 SGHTA, CDR2 FQGNSA. The time point is: patch test 1, 2 weeks after DPC sensitization. As to treatment: therapeutic diphenylcyclopropenone sensitization with weekly scalp DPC. Blood was collected ahead of every patch test applied. MiXCR, applied by TCRdb to the RACE reads, yields one record per CDR3 protein. The repertoire holds 380,000 or so distinct CDR3 sequences, with around 4.8% as singletons. Sequences were derived from whole blood, sampled in connection with sensitization to the hapten diphenylcyclopropenone (DPC). This clonotype was sampled from a woman in her forties or fifties with alopecia areata. Some clones in this sample may be carry-over from other donors' samples. The V call is TRBV7-2, the J call TRBJ1-2, with 9 positions matching TRBD1. CDR3 DNA: TGTGCCAGCAGCCGGGACAGGGTCGGCTACACCTTC. Protein product: CASSRDRVGYTF.